The TCR beta chain described here comes from a study of HIV-infected patients and healthy controls. V shed 6 bases, J shed 5 bases, and the junction held 13 bases outside the gene matches. The germline CDR1 and CDR2 sequences are DFQATT and SNEGSKA (reference sequence). The CDR3 has 15 residues. TCRdb reprocessed the 5' RACE reads with MiXCR, giving one entry per CDR3 protein. This sample has around 62,000 distinct CDR3 sequences, with about a fifth found just once. This clonotype came up a few times. This TCR came from a human donor in good health. The V and J genes are TRBV20-1 and TRBJ2-3, with 8 nucleotides matching TRBD1. Sequencing was carried out using CD4+ T cells from blood. This CDR3 is CSARLQDRVVDTQYF. In DNA form, the CDR3 reads TGCAGTGCACGCCTTCAGGACAGGGTGGTAGATACGCAGTATTTT.